Below are 29 T cell receptor beta chains sequenced from a single sample in a study of CD4 T cells in relation to SARS-CoV-2 and coronaviruses. Antigens of these TCRs are unknown. Libraries were prepared by immunoSEQ multiplex PCR; TCRdb keeps only in-frame clonotypes and omits some of them. Of approximately 36,000 clones in the sample, 65% to 80% are singletons; the top ten hold just over 20%. The sequencing sample was made of memory CD4+ T cells from PBMCs, cultured in vitro. These receptor sequences come from an adult with COVID-19.

This clone was seen more than once but under ten times. The chain couples TRBV4-2 to TRBJ2-7, with 11 bases that match TRBD2. J gave up 7 bases and V 3 bases, and 8 bases lay outside the gene matches. The germline V gene has CDR1 LGHNA and CDR2 YNFKEQ. This CDR3 comprises 15 residues. For the CDR3, the DNA is TGTGCCAGCAGCCACCATAGCGGGAGGGCGAGGGAGCAGTACTTC. It is translated as CASSHHSGRAREQYF.

The chain is built from TRBV5-4 and TRBJ2-3, with TRBD2 matching over 7 bases. CDR1 is SGHNT and CDR2 is YYREEE in the germline V gene (reference sequence). The CDR3 is 15 residues long. J was trimmed by 5 bases and V by 3 bases; bases with no gene match: 9. The CDR3 loop reads CASSSRLASQDTQYF. CDR3 in DNA: TGTGCCAGCAGCTCCCGACTAGCATCTCAAGATACGCAGTATTTT.

The gene calls are TRBV30 and TRBJ2-1; the D is unclear. CDR3 length: 15 residues. Between the trimmed V and J ends, which lost 0 bases and 0 bases, there was a span of 9 bases. Looked up from germline, CDR1 is GTSNPN and CDR2 is SVGIG (reference sequence). CDR3 DNA: TGTGCCTGGAGTGTCGGCCTAAGCTCCTACAATGAGCAGTTCTTC. It specifies CAWSVGLSSYNEQFF.

V gene TRBV4-1 combines with J gene TRBJ2-5, with D tentatively TRBD1 (6 bases). Trimming removed 3 bases at V and 2 bases at J, with 7 bases between. Germline V CDR1 and CDR2: MGHRA, YSYEKL. The CDR3 length is 13 residues. CDR3 in DNA: TGCGCCAGCAGCCACGGGACACAAGAGACCCAGTACTTC. Residues: CASSHGTQETQYF.

The chain uses TRBV5-1 and TRBJ2-3, with 10 bases fitting TRBD2. Germline CDR1 reads SGHRS; CDR2 reads YFSETQ. This CDR3 region has 14 residues. Germline trimming cut 3 bases from V and 6 bases from J; bases unmatched to any gene: 4. The CDR3 protein is CASSSGTSADTQYF. For the CDR3, the DNA is TGCGCCAGCAGCTCGGGGACTAGCGCCGATACGCAGTATTTT.

This chain uses TRBV30 with TRBJ2-2; 9 bases line up with TRBD1. The CDR3 is 17 residues long. V was pared by 2 bases and J by 0 bases, with 7 bases of the junction left unmatched. The germline CDR1 and CDR2 sequences are GTSNPN and SVGIG (reference sequence). The CDR3 sequence: CAWSWDRANANTGELFF. Written as DNA, the CDR3 is TGTGCCTGGAGTTGGGACAGGGCAAACGCGAACACCGGGGAGCTGTTTTTT.

V gene TRBV5-1 combines with J gene TRBJ1-4, with 10 nucleotides matching TRBD1. The junction had 9 bases not matched to a gene; V was cut back by 5 bases and J by 8 bases. Per germline, CDR1 SGHRS and CDR2 YFSETQ. This CDR3 region has 15 residues. The CDR3 bases are TGCGCCAGCAGGTCCCGGACAGGGGGAAACGAAAAACTGTTTTTT. This gives the protein CASRSRTGGNEKLFF.

This chain links TRBV21-1 with TRBJ1-4; TRBD1, the table's D call, lacks a check against the DNA. TRBV21-1 is marked as a pseudogene. The CDR3 is 21 amino acids. CDR3 nucleotides: TGTGCCAGCAGCAAAGAAGGGGGGACAGGGGTTAAAGTTGCAACTAATGAAAAACTGTTTTTT. This codes for CASSKEGGTGVKVATNEKLFF.

In its sample, this clone was seen a few times. J is TRBJ2-1 and V is TRBV6-2 or TRBV6-3, with a tentative D call TRBD2 (6 bases). The CDR3 has 17 amino acids. Germline V gives CDR1 MNHEY, CDR2 SVGEGT. V lost 6 bases, J lost 8 bases, and 26 bases lay in between. The CDR3 protein is CASSHQFRLKSGDEQFF. CDR3 DNA: TGTGCCAGCAGCCACCAATTTAGGCTAAAGTCGGGGGATGAGCAGTTCTTC.

The gene calls are TRBV6-5 and TRBJ2-7; D is unresolved. The germline V gene has CDR1 MNHEY and CDR2 SVGAGI. V gave up 8 bases and J gave up 9 bases, with 23 bases separating them. There are 14 residues in the CDR3. The CDR3 sequence is CASARYAETVGQYF. CDR3 DNA sequence: TGTGCCAGCGCTAGGTACGCGGAGACCGTCGGGCAGTACTTC.

The chain recombines TRBV19 with TRBJ2-7, with 9 bases fitting TRBD2. This CDR3 is built from 15 residues. Per the germline V gene, CDR1 is LNHDA and CDR2 is SQIVND (reference sequence). The V and J ends lost 5 bases and 0 bases, in that order; junction bases with no gene match: 5. In DNA form, the CDR3 reads TGTGCCAGTAGTCTCGCGGGAGGGCGCTCCTACGAGCAGTACTTC. Translating it yields CASSLAGGRSYEQYF.

CDR3 nucleotide sequence: TGTGCCTGGAGTCCTCCCCGGGCCCTTACCACAGGAGAGCAGTTCTTC. Translated: CAWSPPRALTTGEQFF. V usage is TRBV30 and J usage is TRBJ2-1; TRBD1 is a possible D gene (5 bases). Germline V CDR1 and CDR2: GTSNPN, SVGIG (reference sequence). The CDR3 is 16 residues long. V gave up 2 bases and J gave up 10 bases, with 24 bases separating them.

The gene calls are TRBV28 and TRBJ2-7, with 9 bases fitting TRBD2. Germline CDR1 reads MDHEN; CDR2 reads SYDVKM. V lost 6 bases to trimming and J lost 7 bases; unmatched junction nucleotides: 10. The CDR3 is 14 amino acids. The DNA of the CDR3 is TGTGCCAGCAGCCTGACTAGCGGAGTGAGGGAGCAGTACTTC. This gives the protein CASSLTSGVREQYF. The full variable domain, rest sourced from reference TRBV28 and TRBJ2-7, is DVKVTQSSRYLVKRTGEKVFLECVQDMDHENMFWYRQDPGLGLRLIYFSYDVKMKEKGDIPEGYSVSREKKERFSLILESASTNQTSMYLCASSLTSGVREQYFGPGTRLTVT.

The chain has TRBV4-1 and TRBJ2-7; 8 nucleotides match TRBD2. Per the germline V gene, CDR1 is MGHRA and CDR2 is YSYEKL. V lost 1 base and J lost 6; bases outside the gene matches: 5. The CDR3 length is 14 residues. The CDR3 nucleotides read TGCGCCAGCAGCCAAGGGGAAACTAGCGGCGAGCAGTACTTC. Translation gives CASSQGETSGEQYF.

This chain joins TRBV6-2 or TRBV6-3 and TRBJ2-3; 7 bases line up with TRBD2. The CDR3 contains 16 residues. Looked up from germline, CDR1 is MNHEY and CDR2 is SVGEGT. Trimming at V came to 5 bases and at J to 0 bases, leaving 8 bases not matched to a gene. The CDR3 coding sequence is TGTGCCAGCAGTGACCGGACTAGAACTAGCACAGATACGCAGTATTTT. The encoded protein is CASSDRTRTSTDTQYF.

Judged by abundance, this clone is medium-sized (0.01 to 0.1%). This chain connects TRBV6-4 to TRBJ2-6, with unresolved D. Germline CDR1 reads MRHNA; CDR2 reads SNTAGT. V was clipped by 2 bases and J by 0 bases, with 2 bases between them. This CDR3 is 14 amino acids long. CDR3 in DNA: TGTGCCAGCAGTGACAACTCTGGGGCCAACGTCCTGACTTTC. The encoded protein is CASSDNSGANVLTF.

A few counts support this clone. The chain joins TRBV25-1 to TRBJ1-3, with D hard to call. The CDR3 loop spans 14 amino acids. V lost 5 bases and J lost 0, with 8 bases in between. The germline gives CDR1 MGHDK, CDR2 SYGVNS. The CDR3 reads CASSPPSSGNTIYF. The CDR3 DNA sequence: TGTGCCAGCAGTCCCCCCAGCTCTGGAAACACCATATATTTT.

The CDR3 bases are TGTGCCAGCAGCCAGCGCTTTGCCCGAGCTAATGAAAAACTGTTTTTT. It is translated as CASSQRFARANEKLFF. The chain couples TRBV3-1 (or the pseudogene TRBV3-2) to TRBJ1-4; the D is unclear. Germline lookup yields CDR1 LGHDT and CDR2 YNNKEL (reference sequence). V gave up 3 bases and J gave up 3 bases, with 14 bases separating them. The CDR3 covers 16 residues.

The DNA of the CDR3 is TGTGCCAGCAGCTTATTTGGGGGGCGTGTTGGCTACACCTTC. As protein: CASSLFGGRVGYTF. J is TRBJ1-2 and V is TRBV5-6; perhaps TRBD1 as D (6 bases). V lost 2 bases to trimming and J lost 7 bases, with 15 bases between them. There are 14 residues in the CDR3. Germline lookup yields CDR1 SGHDT and CDR2 YYEEEE.

This chain connects TRBV5-4 to TRBJ2-3; 10 nucleotides line up with TRBD1. The CDR3 runs 17 residues. Germline-derived CDR1 and CDR2 are SGHNT and YYREEE (reference sequence). J was trimmed by 4 bases and V by 3 bases; bases with no gene match: 11. The CDR3 sequence: CASSSNLDRGLSDTQYF. The CDR3 region has the DNA TGTGCCAGCAGCTCAAACTTAGACAGGGGGCTCTCAGATACGCAGTATTTT.

The chain has TRBV10-2 and TRBJ1-1, with D hard to call. This CDR3 comprises 13 residues. The germline gives CDR1 WSHSY, CDR2 SAAADI. Trimming took 4 bases from V and 0 from J, leaving 6 bases between them. The CDR3 spells CASSGGVNTEAFF. For the CDR3, the DNA is TGCGCCAGCAGTGGTGGTGTGAACACTGAAGCTTTCTTT.

The chain employs TRBV5-1 and TRBJ2-2; a possible D gene is TRBD1 (6 bases). Looked up from germline, CDR1 is SGHRS and CDR2 is YFSETQ. Trimming pared 4 bases from V and 6 bases from J, leaving 16 bases between. This CDR3 is 15 amino acids long. The CDR3 protein is CASSRRTVQSGELFF. CDR3 DNA: TGCGCCAGCAGCCGCCGGACAGTACAGTCCGGGGAGCTGTTTTTT.

The J gene is TRBJ2-5, the V gene TRBV28; D call uncertain. The CDR3 covers 15 residues. Per the germline V gene, CDR1 is MDHEN and CDR2 is SYDVKM. Trimming took 2 bases from V and 0 from J, leaving 10 bases between them. DNA for the CDR3: TGTGCCAGCAGTTTAGGGCAGAGGTACCAAGAGACCCAGTACTTC. Its translation: CASSLGQRYQETQYF.

The chain uses TRBV9 and TRBJ2-1, with a tentative D call TRBD1 (6 bases). The CDR3 extends over 14 amino acids. Trimming left V 4 bases short and J 5 bases short, with 13 bases between. Germline loops: CDR1 SGDLS, CDR2 YYNGEE. CDR3 DNA: TGTGCCAGCAGCACCGGGACATTTAACAATGAGCAGTTCTTC. It translates to CASSTGTFNNEQFF.

V usage is TRBV6-1 and J usage is TRBJ2-2; 10 nucleotides align to TRBD2. Germline CDR1 is MNHNS and CDR2 is SASEGT. CDR3 length equals 19 residues. V lost 3 bases and J lost 0; bases outside the gene matches: 10. CDR3 sequence: CASSDLAGGPFANTGELFF. CDR3 coding DNA: TGTGCCAGCAGTGATTTAGCGGGAGGCCCGTTCGCGAACACCGGGGAGCTGTTTTTT.

V and J are TRBV29-1 and TRBJ1-1; D not certain. The V and J ends lost 1 base and 4 bases respectively, with 13 bases between them. Germline V gives CDR1 SQVTM, CDR2 ANQGSEA. The CDR3 consists of 14 residues. The CDR3 loop reads CSVEGRQDLTEAFF. DNA for the CDR3: TGCAGCGTTGAAGGCCGGCAGGACCTCACTGAAGCTTTCTTT.

This rearrangement joins TRBV13 to TRBJ2-5; weak D call: TRBD1 (6 bases). This CDR3 is 16 amino acids long. Trimming took off 5 bases at V and 5 bases at J, with 21 bases between the two ends. CDR1 and CDR2 from the germline V gene are PRHDT and FYEKMQ (reference sequence). CDR3 nucleotide sequence: TGTGCCAGCAGCGGGGGTCTCTTGCAGGGGTGGGAGACCCAGTACTTC. Translation: CASSGGLLQGWETQYF.

The chain links TRBV10-3 to TRBJ2-1, with 10 nucleotides matching TRBD2. The trim removed 6 bases at V and 8 bases at J, leaving 7 bases unmatched. CDR1 and CDR2 from the germline V gene are ENHRY and SYGVKD. This CDR3 comprises 14 residues. The CDR3 region has the DNA TGTGCCATCAGCTCTAGCGGGAGTTTCGATGAGCAGTTCTTC. Amino acids: CAISSSGSFDEQFF.

This clone was seen a few times. The chain carries TRBV30 and TRBJ1-2, with TRBD1 matching 8 bases. This CDR3 spans 14 amino acids. Germline CDR1 GTSNPN, CDR2 SVGIG (reference sequence). With 5 bases clipped from V and 4 bases from J, the junction kept 9 bases outside the gene matches. In nucleotides, the CDR3 is TGTGCCTGGGGGCCGGACAGGGCCTTCTATGGCTACACCTTC. Protein: CAWGPDRAFYGYTF.